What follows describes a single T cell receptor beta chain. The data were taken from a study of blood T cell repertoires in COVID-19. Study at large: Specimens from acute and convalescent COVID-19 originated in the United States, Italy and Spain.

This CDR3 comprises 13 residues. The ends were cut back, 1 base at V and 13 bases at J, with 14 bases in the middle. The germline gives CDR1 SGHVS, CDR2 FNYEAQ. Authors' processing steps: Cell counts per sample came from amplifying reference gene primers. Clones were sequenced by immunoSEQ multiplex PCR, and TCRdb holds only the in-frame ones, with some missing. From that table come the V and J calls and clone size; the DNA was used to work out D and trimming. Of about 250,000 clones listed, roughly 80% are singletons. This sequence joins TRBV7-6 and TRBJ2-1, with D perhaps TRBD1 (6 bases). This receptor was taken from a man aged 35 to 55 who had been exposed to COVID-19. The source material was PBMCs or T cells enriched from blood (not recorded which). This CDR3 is CASSLGEQGAQFF. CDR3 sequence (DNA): TGTGCCAGCAGCTTAGGAGAACAGGGAGCCCAGTTCTTC.